A single sample is the source of the 29 T cell receptor beta chains below, sequenced in a study of shared clonotypes between healthy human individuals. Cells designated naive CD8 were CD45RO-negative and were positively selected for CCR7, with terminally differentiated effector memory CD45RA+ cells excluded. Assay used: immunoSEQ multiplex PCR; TCRdb lists only in-frame clones, some missing. The sample has some 2,100,000 clones; about 93% are singletons. The specimen sequenced was naive CD8+ T cells from PBMCs. These receptor sequences come from a man aged 18 to 30 in good health. Some clones in this sample may be carry-over from other donors' samples.

Note on this clone: Other nucleotide sequences in the sample specify the same CDR3. This chain links TRBV9 with TRBJ2-2, with TRBD2 identical over 7 bases. From germline, CDR1 is SGDLS and CDR2 YYNGEE. This CDR3 has 15 amino acids. V was pared by 0 bases and J by 3 bases, with 2 bases of the junction left unmatched. This CDR3 is CASSVGGSHTGELFF. The CDR3 DNA sequence: TGTGCCAGCAGCGTAGGCGGGAGTCACACCGGGGAGCTGTTTTTT.

CDR3 sequence (DNA): TGTGCCATCAGTGTTCCAGAGAACTATGGCTACACCTTC. It encodes CAISVPENYGYTF. The chain joins TRBV10-3 to TRBJ1-2; the D is unclear. The V and J ends lost 4 bases and 2 bases respectively, with 8 bases between them. Germline V lookup: CDR1 ENHRY, CDR2 SYGVKD. The length of the CDR3 is 13 residues.

The V gene is TRBV13, the J gene TRBJ1-4, with a weak D call TRBD1 (5 bases). Trimming cost V 1 base and J 4 bases, with 16 bases left between them. The CDR3 length is 17 residues. Germline assignment: CDR1 PRHDT and CDR2 FYEKMQ (reference sequence). The CDR3 reads CASSLEGRKTFNEKLFF. In DNA, the CDR3 is TGTGCCAGCAGCTTAGAGGGACGGAAGACCTTTAATGAAAAACTGTTTTTT.

This clone was seen only once. The V gene is TRBV7-9, the J gene TRBJ2-1; 9 bases fit TRBD2. V dropped 7 bases and J dropped 3; count of bases not matched to a gene: 7. This CDR3 has 15 amino acids. The germline gives CDR1 SEHNR, CDR2 FQNEAQ (reference sequence). CDR3 residues: CASTLGLAIYNEQFF. The CDR3 DNA is TGTGCCAGCACCTTGGGACTAGCTATCTACAATGAGCAGTTCTTC.

The chain links TRBV7-9 to TRBJ2-6; D is unresolved. The V gene's germline CDR1 is SEHNR and CDR2 FQNEAQ (reference sequence). V lost 5 bases to trimming and J lost 0 bases, with 8 bases between them. The CDR3 is 15 residues long. CDR3 sequence reads: CASSDRLSGANVLTF. CDR3 nucleotides: TGTGCCAGCAGCGATCGACTCTCTGGGGCCAACGTCCTGACTTTC.

The V gene is TRBV5-5, the J gene TRBJ1-2; D is uncertain. This CDR3 has 14 amino acids. Trimming stripped 0 bases from V and 7 bases from J, with 13 bases between. Per the germline V gene, CDR1 is SGHKS and CDR2 is YYEKEE (reference sequence). The CDR3 loop is CASSLGNPIRGYTF. As DNA, the CDR3 is TGTGCCAGCAGCTTGGGAAACCCTATTCGTGGCTACACCTTC.

The chain combines TRBV19 with TRBJ2-1, with D possibly matching TRBD1 (6 bases). Trimming stripped 5 bases from V and 1 base from J, with 9 bases between. The CDR3 is made up of 14 amino acids. The germline V gene encodes CDR1 LNHDA and CDR2 SQIVND (reference sequence). CDR3 region: CASSPGASYNEQFF. The CDR3 nucleotides read TGTGCCAGTAGTCCAGGGGCTTCCTACAATGAGCAGTTCTTC.

The chain has TRBV4-1 and TRBJ2-1, with D perhaps matching TRBD1 (6 bases). From germline, CDR1 is MGHRA and CDR2 YSYEKL. This CDR3 region has 18 residues. V gave up 0 bases and J gave up 0 bases, with 15 bases separating them. The CDR3 DNA follows: TGCGCCAGCAGCCAAGACCCGAGGGGGACGATCTCCTACAATGAGCAGTTCTTC. Encoded protein: CASSQDPRGTISYNEQFF.

This clone was seen once. The chain carries TRBV9 and TRBJ2-7, with TRBD1 matching 9 bases. V lost 0 bases and J lost 3; bases outside the gene matches: 4. CDR1 is SGDLS, CDR2 YYNGEE, per germline. The CDR3 totals 15 residues. DNA of the CDR3: TGTGCCAGCAGCGTAGCCCGGACAGGGGACTACGAGCAGTACTTC. It specifies CASSVARTGDYEQYF.

V usage is TRBV7-9 and J usage is TRBJ2-2; 9 bases map to TRBD1. The length of the CDR3 is 19 residues. The germline CDR1 and CDR2 sequences are SEHNR and FQNEAQ (reference sequence). J was trimmed by 0 bases and V by 5 bases; bases with no gene match: 13. The CDR3 coding sequence is TGTGCCAGCAGCGGCCGGACAGGGGAAATTTTTGCGAACACCGGGGAGCTGTTTTTT. Protein: CASSGRTGEIFANTGELFF.

This clone has just one count. The J gene is TRBJ2-7, the V gene TRBV4-1; 7 bases agree with TRBD2. V shed 0 bases, J shed 5 bases, and the junction held 10 bases outside the gene matches. The CDR3 has 16 residues. CDR1 MGHRA and CDR2 YSYEKL come from the germline V gene. The CDR3 loop is CASSQEGWTRFNEQYF. The CDR3 nucleotides are TGCGCCAGCAGCCAAGAAGGGTGGACTAGGTTCAACGAGCAGTACTTC.

The chain links TRBV5-1 to TRBJ1-5; tentative D call: TRBD1 (6 bases). The CDR3 has 15 amino acids. The germline CDR1 and CDR2 sequences are SGHRS and YFSETQ. Trimming stripped 0 bases from V and 7 bases from J, with 14 bases between. The CDR3 here is CASSLEGGSGQPQHF. The CDR3 DNA follows: TGCGCCAGCAGCTTGGAGGGGGGATCGGGGCAGCCCCAGCATTTT.

This chain uses TRBV19 with TRBJ1-1; the D gene is possibly TRBD1 (6 bases). Looked up from germline, CDR1 is LNHDA and CDR2 is SQIVND (reference sequence). This CDR3 has 14 residues. Trimming pared 4 bases from V and 2 bases from J, leaving 11 bases between. CDR3 in amino acids: CASSRWTVNTEAFF. The CDR3 region has the DNA TGTGCCAGTAGTAGATGGACAGTTAACACTGAAGCTTTCTTT.

J is TRBJ2-7 and V is TRBV4-3, with D possibly matching TRBD2 (6 bases). Trimming took 0 bases from V and 4 from J, leaving 16 bases between them. The V gene's germline CDR1 is LGHNA and CDR2 YSLEER. The CDR3 is 16 residues long. The CDR3 spells CASSQDYLAGSYEQYF. The CDR3 bases are TGCGCCAGCAGCCAAGACTACCTGGCCGGGAGTTACGAGCAGTACTTC.

The V gene is TRBV19, the J gene TRBJ2-7; D unclear. The CDR3 contains 17 residues. Looked up from germline, CDR1 is LNHDA and CDR2 is SQIVND (reference sequence). Trimming stripped 0 bases from V and 1 base from J, with 16 bases between. The CDR3 here is CASSIDHFPIPSYEQYF. CDR3 DNA: TGTGCCAGTAGTATAGATCATTTTCCGATCCCGTCCTACGAGCAGTACTTC.

This clone has just a few counts. The V call is TRBV13, the J call TRBJ1-1; D is perhaps TRBD1 (5 bases). The CDR3 consists of 15 residues. The V gene's germline CDR1 is PRHDT and CDR2 FYEKMQ (reference sequence). V was shortened by 5 bases and J by 0 bases, with 13 bases between the two germline ends. The CDR3, as DNA: TGTGCCAGCAGCCAAGGGCCAGGGATGAACACTGAAGCTTTCTTT. It translates to CASSQGPGMNTEAFF.

This chain connects TRBV6-5 to TRBJ2-7; D may be TRBD1 (6 bases). V lost 0 bases, J lost 3 bases, and 15 bases lay in between. This CDR3 has 16 amino acids. The germline CDR1 and CDR2 sequences are MNHEY and SVGAGI. The CDR3 sequence is CASSYSITAGDYEQYF. The CDR3 DNA reads TGTGCCAGCAGTTACTCGATAACCGCAGGGGACTACGAGCAGTACTTC.

The gene calls are TRBV27 and TRBJ1-2; the D gene is possibly TRBD1 (6 bases). Looked up from germline, CDR1 is MNHEY and CDR2 is SMNVEV (reference sequence). The V gene lost 3 bases and the J gene lost 4 bases, with 18 bases spanning the gap. This CDR3 spans 16 amino acids. CDR3 nucleotide sequence: TGTGCCAGCAGTTTTAAAGGGGGGGGGCGAGGCTATGGCTACACCTTC. The encoded protein is CASSFKGGGRGYGYTF.

CDR3 region: CAWNQGGVYEQFF. CDR3 nucleotide sequence: TGTGCCTGGAACCAAGGGGGAGTCTATGAGCAGTTCTTC. The V call is TRBV30, the J call TRBJ2-1; weak D call: TRBD1 (6 bases). The CDR3 is 13 amino acids. Germline V gene lookup returns CDR1 GTSNPN and CDR2 SVGIG (reference sequence). Trimming pared 4 bases from V and 8 bases from J, leaving 15 bases between.

The chain links TRBV4-2 to TRBJ1-4, with D possibly matching TRBD1 (5 bases). CDR1 LGHNA and CDR2 YNFKEQ come from the germline V gene. Deletions cut 1 base from V and 6 bases from J, with 12 bases between. The CDR3 sequence is 15 residues long. CDR3 sequence reads: CASSQVGDVYEKLFF. CDR3 coding DNA: TGTGCCAGCAGCCAAGTTGGGGACGTTTATGAAAAACTGTTTTTT.

This chain joins TRBV28 and TRBJ2-7; D is ambiguous. The CDR3 runs 13 residues. The V end lost 7 bases, the J end lost 0 bases, and 10 bases lay between the germline ends. Germline V gene sequence: CDR1 MDHEN, CDR2 SYDVKM. The CDR3 sequence is CASKLQNSYEQYF. CDR3 in DNA: TGTGCCAGCAAGCTGCAGAACTCCTACGAGCAGTACTTC.

This rearrangement joins TRBV7-2 to TRBJ2-2; 14 bases are shared with TRBD2. J lost 6 bases, V lost 2 bases, and 8 bases had no gene match. The CDR3 spans 18 residues. Germline CDR1 and CDR2: SGHTA and FQGNSA. CDR3 nucleotides: TGTGCCAGCAGCTTATTAACACCGGGACTAGCGGGAGCCGGGGAGCTGTTTTTT. Translating it yields CASSLLTPGLAGAGELFF.

This sequence joins TRBV28 and TRBJ2-5; tentative D call: TRBD1 (5 bases). From germline, CDR1 is MDHEN and CDR2 SYDVKM. This CDR3 is 17 amino acids long. V was clipped by 1 base and J by 2 bases, with 17 bases between them. The CDR3 DNA reads TGTGCCAGCAGTTTATCGGTGACAGCCGGACCGCAAGAGACCCAGTACTTC. As protein: CASSLSVTAGPQETQYF.

The chain is built from TRBV11-2 and TRBJ1-4; D uncertain. CDR3 length: 16 amino acids. V dropped 2 bases and J dropped 6 bases, with 16 bases sitting between them. Germline values: CDR1 SGHAT, CDR2 FQNNGV. CDR3 sequence: CASSLYSVSADEKLFF. CDR3 DNA sequence: TGTGCCAGCAGCTTATATTCGGTTTCCGCGGATGAAAAACTGTTTTTT.

This clone was counted a single time. The chain recombines TRBV27 with TRBJ2-1; D gene unclear. Trimming cost V 4 bases and J 8 bases, with 9 bases left between them. The CDR3 sequence is 12 residues long. Looked up from germline, CDR1 is MNHEY and CDR2 is SMNVEV (reference sequence). The CDR3 is CASSSSLDEQFF. CDR3 nucleotides: TGTGCCAGCAGTTCCTCCTTGGATGAGCAGTTCTTC.

The chain has TRBV6-1 and TRBJ2-1, with 10 bases lining up with TRBD1. Germline V gene sequence: CDR1 MNHNS, CDR2 SASEGT. The V segment lost 8 bases and the J segment 6 bases; nucleotides outside the gene matches: 7. This CDR3 is built from 14 residues. The CDR3 reads CASGGTGVRNEQFF. The DNA of the CDR3 is TGTGCCAGCGGGGGGACAGGGGTTCGCAATGAGCAGTTCTTC.

The chain couples TRBV28 to TRBJ2-3; 7 positions match TRBD2. Germline V gene data show CDR1 as MDHEN and CDR2 as SYDVKM. The V and J ends lost 2 bases and 5 bases, in that order; junction bases with no gene match: 1. CDR3 size: 13 residues. The CDR3 is CASSLAGVDTQYF. As DNA, the CDR3 is TGTGCCAGCAGTTTAGCGGGAGTAGATACGCAGTATTTT.

The chain combines TRBV28 with TRBJ2-7; D may be TRBD2 (5 bases). The CDR3 is made up of 13 amino acids. Trimming shortened V by 5 bases and J by 7 bases, and 15 bases separated the two germline ends. Germline V gives CDR1 MDHEN, CDR2 SYDVKM. The CDR3, as DNA: TGTGCCAGCAGTCCCCTCACTAGTTATGAGCAGTACTTC. It yields the protein CASSPLTSYEQYF.

Turning to this clone: In the same sample, other DNA sequences code for this CDR3. The rearrangement uses TRBV5-8 and TRBJ1-5; a possible D gene is TRBD1 (5 bases). The CDR3 is made up of 14 amino acids. Trimming stripped 1 base from V and 6 bases from J, with 11 bases between. CDR1 is SGHTS, CDR2 YDEGEE, per germline. The CDR3 nucleotides are TGTGCCAGCAGCTTGAGGCAGGGAGGTCAGCCCCAGCATTTT. Protein sequence: CASSLRQGGQPQHF.